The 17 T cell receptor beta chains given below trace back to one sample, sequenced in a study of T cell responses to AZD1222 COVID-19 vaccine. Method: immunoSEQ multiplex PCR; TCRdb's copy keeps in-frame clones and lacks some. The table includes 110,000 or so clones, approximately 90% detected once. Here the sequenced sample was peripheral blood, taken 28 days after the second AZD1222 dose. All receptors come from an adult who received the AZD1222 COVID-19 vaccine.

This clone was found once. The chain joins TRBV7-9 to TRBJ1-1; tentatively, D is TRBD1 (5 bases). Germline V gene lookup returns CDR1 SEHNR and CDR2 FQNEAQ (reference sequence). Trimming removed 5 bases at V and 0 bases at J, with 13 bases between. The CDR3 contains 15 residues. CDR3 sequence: CASSHPGGMNTEAFF. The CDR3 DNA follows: TGTGCCAGCAGCCATCCCGGGGGGATGAACACTGAAGCTTTCTTT.

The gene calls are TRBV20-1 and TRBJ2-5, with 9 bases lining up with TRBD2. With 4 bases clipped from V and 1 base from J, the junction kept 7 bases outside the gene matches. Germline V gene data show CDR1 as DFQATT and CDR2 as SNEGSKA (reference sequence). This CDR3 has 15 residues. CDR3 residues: CSANDPSGVQETQYF. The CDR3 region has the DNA TGCAGTGCTAATGACCCTAGCGGGGTCCAAGAGACCCAGTACTTC.

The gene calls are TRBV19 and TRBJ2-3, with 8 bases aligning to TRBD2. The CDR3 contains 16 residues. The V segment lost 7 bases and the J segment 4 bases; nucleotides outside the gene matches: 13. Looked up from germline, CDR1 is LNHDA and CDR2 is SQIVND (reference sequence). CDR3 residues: CASTPGYGGAPDTQYF. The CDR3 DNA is TGTGCCAGTACCCCCGGGTACGGGGGGGCCCCAGATACGCAGTATTTT.

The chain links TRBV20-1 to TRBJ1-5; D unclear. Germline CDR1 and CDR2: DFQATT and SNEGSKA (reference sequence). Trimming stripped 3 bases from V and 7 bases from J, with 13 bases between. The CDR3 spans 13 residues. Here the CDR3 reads CSASGGVAQPQHF. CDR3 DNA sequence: TGCAGTGCTAGTGGTGGGGTCGCCCAGCCCCAGCATTTT.

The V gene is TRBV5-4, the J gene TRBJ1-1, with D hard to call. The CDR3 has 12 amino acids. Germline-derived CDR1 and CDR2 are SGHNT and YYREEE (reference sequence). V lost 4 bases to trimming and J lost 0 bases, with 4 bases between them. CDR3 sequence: CASSRLNTEAFF. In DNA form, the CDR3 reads TGTGCCAGCAGCCGATTGAACACTGAAGCTTTCTTT.

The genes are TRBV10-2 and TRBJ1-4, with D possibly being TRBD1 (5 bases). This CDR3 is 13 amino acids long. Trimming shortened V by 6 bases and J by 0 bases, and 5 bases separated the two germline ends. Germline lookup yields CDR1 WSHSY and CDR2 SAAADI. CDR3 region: CASRGATNEKLFF. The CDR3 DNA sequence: TGCGCCAGCAGAGGGGCAACTAATGAAAAACTGTTTTTT.

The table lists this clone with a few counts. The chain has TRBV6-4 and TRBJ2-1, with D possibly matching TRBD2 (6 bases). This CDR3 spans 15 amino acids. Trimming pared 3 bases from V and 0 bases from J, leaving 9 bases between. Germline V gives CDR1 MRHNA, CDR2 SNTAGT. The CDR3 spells CASSETGGSYNEQFF. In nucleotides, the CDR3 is TGTGCCAGCAGTGAAACCGGGGGCTCCTACAATGAGCAGTTCTTC.

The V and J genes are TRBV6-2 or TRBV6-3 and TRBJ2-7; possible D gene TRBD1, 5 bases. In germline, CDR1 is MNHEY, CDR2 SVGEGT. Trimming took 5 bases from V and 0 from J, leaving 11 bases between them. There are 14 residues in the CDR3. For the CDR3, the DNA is TGTGCCAGCAGTGGACATACGCTCTCCTACGAGCAGTACTTC. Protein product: CASSGHTLSYEQYF.

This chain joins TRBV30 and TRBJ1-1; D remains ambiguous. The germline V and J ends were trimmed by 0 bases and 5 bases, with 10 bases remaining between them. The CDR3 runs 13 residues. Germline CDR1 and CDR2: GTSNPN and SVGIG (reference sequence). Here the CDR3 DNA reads TGTGCCTGGAGTGTACGGGAAGTGACTGAAGCTTTCTTT. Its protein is CAWSVREVTEAFF.

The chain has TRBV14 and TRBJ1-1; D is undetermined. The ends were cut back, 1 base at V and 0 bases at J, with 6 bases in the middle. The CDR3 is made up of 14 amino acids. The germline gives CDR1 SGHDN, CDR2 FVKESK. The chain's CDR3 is CASSQGNMNTEAFF. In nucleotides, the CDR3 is TGTGCCAGCAGCCAAGGGAATATGAACACTGAAGCTTTCTTT.

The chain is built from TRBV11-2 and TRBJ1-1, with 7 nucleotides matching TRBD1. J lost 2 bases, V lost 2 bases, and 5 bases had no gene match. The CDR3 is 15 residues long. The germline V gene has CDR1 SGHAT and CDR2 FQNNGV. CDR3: CASSLSAGGNTEAFF. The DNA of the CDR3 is TGTGCCAGCAGCTTATCAGCAGGGGGTAACACTGAAGCTTTCTTT.

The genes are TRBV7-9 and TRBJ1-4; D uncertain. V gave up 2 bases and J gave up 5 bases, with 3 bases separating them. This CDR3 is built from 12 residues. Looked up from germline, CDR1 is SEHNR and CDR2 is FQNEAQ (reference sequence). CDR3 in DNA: TGTGCCAGCAGCTTAACAAATGAAAAACTGTTTTTT. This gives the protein CASSLTNEKLFF.

As DNA, the CDR3 is TGCGCCAGCAGCTTGGTAGGGGATAGCTCCTACGAGCAGTACTTC. It yields the protein CASSLVGDSSYEQYF. The V call is TRBV5-1, the J call TRBJ2-7, with a possible D match to TRBD1 (5 bases). The CDR3 contains 15 residues. CDR1 SGHRS and CDR2 YFSETQ come from the germline V gene. Trimming took 0 bases from V and 0 from J, leaving 10 bases between them.

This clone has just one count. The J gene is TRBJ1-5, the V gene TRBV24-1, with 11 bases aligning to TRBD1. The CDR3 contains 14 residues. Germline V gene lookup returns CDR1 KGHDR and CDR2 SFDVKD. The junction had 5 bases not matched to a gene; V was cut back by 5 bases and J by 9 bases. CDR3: CATSGGQGAPPQHF. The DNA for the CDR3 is TGTGCCACCAGTGGAGGACAGGGGGCTCCGCCCCAGCATTTT.

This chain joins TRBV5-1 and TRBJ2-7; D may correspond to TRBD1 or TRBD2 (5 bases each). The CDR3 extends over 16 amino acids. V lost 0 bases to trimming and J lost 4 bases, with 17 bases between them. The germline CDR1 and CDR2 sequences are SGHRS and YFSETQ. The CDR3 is CASSLEGTSGTYEQYF. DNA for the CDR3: TGCGCCAGCAGCTTGGAGGGGACGTCAGGGACGTACGAGCAGTACTTC.

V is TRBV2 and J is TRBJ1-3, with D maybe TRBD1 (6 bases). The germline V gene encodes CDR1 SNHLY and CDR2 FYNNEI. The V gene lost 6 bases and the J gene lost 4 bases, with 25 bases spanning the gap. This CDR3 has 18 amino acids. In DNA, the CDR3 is TGTGCCAGCAGGACCTCACCGGTGGTGACAGGAAAAGGAAACACCATATATTTT. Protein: CASRTSPVVTGKGNTIYF.

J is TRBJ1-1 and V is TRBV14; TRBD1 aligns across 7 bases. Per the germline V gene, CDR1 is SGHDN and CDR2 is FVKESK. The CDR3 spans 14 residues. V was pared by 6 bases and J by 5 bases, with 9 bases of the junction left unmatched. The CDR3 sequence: CASRRQGVETEAFF. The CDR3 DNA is TGTGCCAGCAGACGACAGGGAGTAGAAACTGAAGCTTTCTTT.